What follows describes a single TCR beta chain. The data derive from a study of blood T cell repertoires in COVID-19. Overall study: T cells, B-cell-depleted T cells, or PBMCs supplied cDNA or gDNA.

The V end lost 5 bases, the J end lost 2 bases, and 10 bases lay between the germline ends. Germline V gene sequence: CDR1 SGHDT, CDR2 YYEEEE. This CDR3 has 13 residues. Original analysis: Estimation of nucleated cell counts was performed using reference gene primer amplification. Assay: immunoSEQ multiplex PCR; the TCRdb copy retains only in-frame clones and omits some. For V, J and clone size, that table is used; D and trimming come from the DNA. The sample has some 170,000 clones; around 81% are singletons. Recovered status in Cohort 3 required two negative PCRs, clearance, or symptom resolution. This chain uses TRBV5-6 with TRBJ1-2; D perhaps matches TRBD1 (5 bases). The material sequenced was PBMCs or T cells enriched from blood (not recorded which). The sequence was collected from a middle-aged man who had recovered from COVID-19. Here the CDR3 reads CASSPDKNYGYTF. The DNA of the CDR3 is TGTGCCAGCAGTCCGGACAAGAACTATGGCTACACCTTC.